This T cell receptor beta chain is from a study of naive and memory T cell subsets. Alpha and beta libraries were amplified separately from the second PCR onward. CD4+ T cell IFNgamma after overnight CMV lysate exposure gave donor CMV status. At least ten counts were recorded for this clonotype. V lost 3 bases to trimming and J lost 4 bases; unmatched junction nucleotides: 5. This CDR3 contains 15 residues. CDR1 is ENHRY, CDR2 SYGVKD, per germline. Two oligonucleotides, mixed equimolar, formed the beta constant-region primer covering TRBC1 and TRBC2. Ligation attached a single-stranded oligonucleotide with a 12-nucleotide UMI and the SP2 primer to the cDNA 3' end. Four rounds of PCR amplified the ligated cDNA using nested alpha and beta constant-region primers plus SP2. Each CDR3 protein gets one entry after TCRdb re-called the UMI-ligation and nested PCR reads with MiXCR. This table has over 75,000 distinct CDR3 sequences, roughly 14% appearing once.

Specimen: central memory CD4+ T cells from blood. The chain couples TRBV10-3 to TRBJ1-5; 8 bases map to TRBD1. The sequence derives from a human donor in good health. This chain's CDR3 is CAISDSGGRNQPQHF. In nucleotides, the CDR3 is TGTGCCATCAGTGACTCAGGGGGCCGGAATCAGCCCCAGCATTTT.